One and the same sample provided the 12 T cell receptor beta chains below, sequenced in a study of blood T cells in healthy people across ages. Next came a second PCR, run for about 6 to 12 cycles, which used a sample-barcoded 5' primer along with a J-beta primer mix. TCRdb passed the 5' RACE reads through MiXCR, listing each CDR3 protein once. The sample has 600,000 to 850,000 distinct CDR3 sequences; 43% are singletons. The specimen sequenced was blood. Receptors originate from a woman aged 60 to 75 in good health.

This clonotype was observed a single time. The chain joins TRBV7-9 to TRBJ2-7, with a tentative D call TRBD2 (6 bases). The CDR3 is 16 amino acids. Trimming took off 5 bases at V and 6 bases at J, with 23 bases between the two ends. Looked up from germline, CDR1 is SEHNR and CDR2 is FQNEAQ (reference sequence). The DNA of the CDR3 is TGTGCCAGCAGCCACCCGGACCGCTTAATGGGGGGCGAGCAGTACTTC. Its translation is CASSHPDRLMGGEQYF.

The chain carries TRBV20-1 and TRBJ1-1; D is unclear. Trimming left V 5 bases short and J 4 bases short, with 14 bases between. CDR1 DFQATT and CDR2 SNEGSKA come from the germline V gene (reference sequence). The CDR3 has 13 amino acids. CDR3 amino acids: CSAPGQILTEAFF. The DNA of the CDR3 is TGCAGTGCTCCCGGGCAAATACTCACTGAAGCTTTCTTT.

This chain joins TRBV28 and TRBJ1-2; unclear D gene. The V and J ends lost 3 bases and 6 bases respectively, with 8 bases between them. This CDR3 contains 12 residues. Germline lookup yields CDR1 MDHEN and CDR2 SYDVKM. CDR3 residues: CASSFVGNGYTF. The CDR3 region has the DNA TGTGCCAGCAGTTTCGTGGGGAATGGCTACACCTTC.

This clonotype appeared a few times. The chain recombines TRBV6-6 with TRBJ2-3, with 9 bases matching TRBD2. The junction had 6 bases not matched to a gene; V was cut back by 8 bases and J by 3 bases. From germline, CDR1 is MNHNY and CDR2 SVGAGI (reference sequence). This CDR3 contains 14 residues. CDR3 sequence (DNA): TGTGCCAGCCTTAGCGGGAGCGGGACAGATACGCAGTATTTT. Translation gives CASLSGSGTDTQYF.

This clonotype was counted only a few times. This sequence joins TRBV6-2 or TRBV6-3 and TRBJ2-7, with a possible D match to TRBD1 (6 bases). This CDR3 has 14 residues. CDR1 and CDR2 from the germline V gene are MNHEY and SVGEGT. V gave up 6 bases and J gave up 0 bases, with 12 bases separating them. CDR3 DNA: TGTGCCAGCAGGACCGGACAGAACTCCTACGAGCAGTACTTC. Its translation: CASRTGQNSYEQYF.

This clonotype was counted between two and nine times. The V gene is TRBV20-1, the J gene TRBJ2-1; D remains unclear. Looked up from germline, CDR1 is DFQATT and CDR2 is SNEGSKA (reference sequence). The V and J ends lost 0 bases and 5 bases respectively, with 5 bases between them. The CDR3 has 12 residues. This CDR3 reads CSAREANNEQFF. CDR3 DNA sequence: TGCAGTGCTAGAGAGGCCAACAATGAGCAGTTCTTC.

V usage is TRBV20-1 and J usage is TRBJ2-3; 7 bases match TRBD2. The CDR3 is made up of 16 amino acids. Germline assignment: CDR1 DFQATT and CDR2 SNEGSKA (reference sequence). The ends lost 5 bases at V and 3 bases at J; junction bases unmatched: 14. The CDR3, as DNA: TGCAGTGCTGGGCTCTCGGCGGGAGCTTGGACAGATACGCAGTATTTT. It specifies CSAGLSAGAWTDTQYF.

The rearrangement joins TRBV6-1 to TRBJ2-2, with TRBD1 as a possible D gene (6 bases). There are 16 residues in the CDR3. Trimming removed 3 bases from V and 0 bases from J, with 11 bases in between. Germline V gives CDR1 MNHNS, CDR2 SASEGT. The DNA of the CDR3 is TGTGCCAGCAGTGACCACAGGGAGACGAACACCGGGGAGCTGTTTTTT. Residues: CASSDHRETNTGELFF.

Only one count was recorded for this clonotype. This chain uses TRBV9 with TRBJ2-1; a possible D gene is TRBD2 (5 bases). The CDR3 consists of 14 residues. The germline gives CDR1 SGDLS, CDR2 YYNGEE. The V end was cut by 3 bases, the J end by 7 bases, with 14 bases between. The CDR3 DNA reads TGTGCCAGCAGCGCCCGCTATGGCGGGAATGAGCAGTTCTTC. Its protein is CASSARYGGNEQFF. Complete variable domain (other parts from reference TRBV9 and TRBJ2-1): DSGVTQTPKHLITATGQRVTLRCSPRSGDLSVYWYQQSLDQGLQFLIQYYNGEERAKGNILERFSAQQFPDLHSELNLSSLELGDSALYFCASSARYGGNEQFFGPGTRLTVL.

The chain recombines TRBV4-1 with TRBJ2-3; 9 nucleotides line up with TRBD2. The CDR3 length is 17 residues. Trimming took 2 bases from V and 0 from J; bases not matched to a gene: 6. Per germline, CDR1 MGHRA and CDR2 YSYEKL. In nucleotides, the CDR3 is TGCGCCAGCAGCCAATCACTAGCGGGCCTCAGCACAGATACGCAGTATTTT. Its translation is CASSQSLAGLSTDTQYF.

Concerning this clonotype itself: Given a much more abundant clone one base away, this may be a read error. CDR3 bases: TGCGCCAGCAGCCAAGATGAGGGGGGCTCCTACGAGCAGTTCTTC. Its protein product is CASSQDEGGSYEQFF. The chain employs TRBV4-3 and TRBJ2-7; D might be TRBD1 or TRBD2, each matching 6 bases. The DNA end favors TRBJ2-1, so the J call may be wrong. Germline V lookup: CDR1 LGHNA, CDR2 YSLEER. The CDR3 length is 15 residues.

The chain employs TRBV10-3 and TRBJ2-5, with 10 bases fitting TRBD2. Germline V gene data show CDR1 as ENHRY and CDR2 as SYGVKD. The CDR3 has 13 amino acids. V lost 11 bases and J lost 11; bases outside the gene matches: 14. The CDR3 loop reads CAAASSGGNEQYF. CDR3 in DNA: TGTGCCGCCGCGAGTAGCGGGGGGAATGAGCAGTACTTC.